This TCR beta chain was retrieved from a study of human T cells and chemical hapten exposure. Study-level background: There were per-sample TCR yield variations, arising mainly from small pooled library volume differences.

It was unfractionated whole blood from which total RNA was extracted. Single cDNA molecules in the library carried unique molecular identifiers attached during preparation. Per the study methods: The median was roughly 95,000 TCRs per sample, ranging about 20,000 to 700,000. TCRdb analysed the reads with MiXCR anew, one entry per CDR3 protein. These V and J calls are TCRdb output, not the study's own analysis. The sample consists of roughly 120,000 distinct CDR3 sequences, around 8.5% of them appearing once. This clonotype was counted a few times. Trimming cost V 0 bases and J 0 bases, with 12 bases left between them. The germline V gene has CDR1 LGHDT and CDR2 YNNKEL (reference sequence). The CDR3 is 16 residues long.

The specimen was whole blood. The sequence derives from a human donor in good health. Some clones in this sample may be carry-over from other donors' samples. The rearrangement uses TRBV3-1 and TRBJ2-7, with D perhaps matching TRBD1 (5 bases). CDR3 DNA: TGTGCCAGCAGCCAAGATATCGCAGGGCTCTCCTACGAGCAGTACTTC. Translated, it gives CASSQDIAGLSYEQYF.